This entry features one T cell receptor beta chain sequence. What it recognizes is unknown. Brentuximab vedotin exposure varied among the patients, all of whom had relapsed after autologous stem cell transplantation. This record belongs to a study of PD-1 blockade in classical Hodgkin lymphoma. General study findings and limits: Newly diagnosed patients had diversity similar to the baseline diversity of complete responders. When set against healthy donors, newly diagnosed patients were reported to show lower baseline TCR diversity. CD4+ TCR diversity climbed significantly by C4D1, unlike CD8+ TCR diversity.

TCRdb keeps only in-frame clones here, not all; method: immunoSEQ multiplex PCR. The data hold 25,000 to 30,000 clones, with roughly 70% observed a single time. This material consisted of peripheral blood mononuclear cells (PBMCs), taken before the second cycle of nivolumab. This TCR was sampled from a human donor with classical Hodgkin lymphoma.

The CDR3 sequence: CSAGEGPPSGNTIYF. As DNA, the CDR3 is TGCAGCGCCGGGGAGGGACCCCCCTCTGGAAACACCATATATTTT. The V call is TRBV29-1, the J call TRBJ1-3; D possibly corresponds to TRBD1 (5 bases). This CDR3 has 15 amino acids. Germline lookup yields CDR1 SQVTM and CDR2 ANQGSEA. Trimming took off 7 bases at V and 0 bases at J, with 16 bases between the two ends.